The T cell receptor (beta chain) under discussion was sequenced for a study of blood T cell repertoires in COVID-19. Libraries were prepared by immunoSEQ multiplex PCR; TCRdb keeps only in-frame clonotypes and omits some of them. The table shows almost 250,000 clones, with roughly 86% occurring only once. The sequence derives from a woman between 45 and 65 years old who had recovered from COVID-19. What was sequenced was PBMCs or T cells enriched from blood (not recorded which).

The CDR3 DNA reads as TGCAGTGCTAGTGCCGGGACACACAACACAGATACGCAGTATTTT. Protein: CSASAGTHNTDTQYF. The V call is TRBV20-1, the J call TRBJ2-3, with a possible D match to TRBD1 (6 bases). Germline V CDR1 and CDR2: DFQATT, SNEGSKA (reference sequence). This CDR3 is built from 15 residues. Trimming removed 3 bases at V and 2 bases at J, with 15 bases between.